These 2 T cell receptor beta chains share one sample of origin, sequenced in a study of cytomegalovirus exposure and HLA in healthy donors. Researchers ran the PCR with 60 Vbeta and 13 Jbeta primers. Profiling relied on immunoSEQ multiplex PCR, and the TCRdb table lists in-frame clones only, not all of them. The sample has about 120,000 clones; 70% to 85% are singletons. The sequenced material came from PBMCs. The source of these receptors is a man between 18 and 29 years old in good health and CMV-seronegative.

This clone was found a few times. The rearrangement uses TRBV5-6 and TRBJ1-1; D is perhaps TRBD1 (6 bases). The CDR3 consists of 15 residues. The V and J ends lost 0 bases and 3 bases respectively, with 12 bases between them. Germline assignment: CDR1 SGHDT and CDR2 YYEEEE. The CDR3 nucleotides read TGTGCCAGCAGCTTGGTTCCAGGGGTGGACACTGAAGCTTTCTTT. Translation gives CASSLVPGVDTEAFF.

The CDR3 sequence: CSARGQCEQYF. The CDR3 DNA reads TGCAGTGCTAGGGGACAGTGCGAGCAGTACTTC. V usage is TRBV20-1 and J usage is TRBJ2-7; 7 nucleotides match TRBD1. CDR3 size: 11 residues. The germline gives CDR1 DFQATT, CDR2 SNEGSKA (reference sequence). With 3 bases clipped from V and 6 bases from J, the junction kept 2 bases outside the gene matches.